Each of the 19 T cell receptor beta chains below was sequenced from the same sample in a study of blood T cell repertoires in COVID-19. TCRdb's table, derived via immunoSEQ multiplex PCR, lists solely in-frame clones and lacks some. The sample lists approximately 300,000 clones, 90% occurring once. Material: peripheral blood. The receptors stem from a young woman with COVID-19, enrolled during active disease.

The chain uses TRBV4-1 and TRBJ2-3; 7 bases are a match to TRBD2. The CDR3 sequence is 16 residues long. The V segment lost 3 bases and the J segment 3 bases; nucleotides outside the gene matches: 9. From germline, CDR1 is MGHRA and CDR2 YSYEKL. The CDR3 bases are TGCGCCAGCAGCCACCCTGAGGGGCGGGAGACAGATACGCAGTATTTT. Encoded protein: CASSHPEGRETDTQYF.

The table lists this clone with a few counts. The V gene is TRBV9, the J gene TRBJ2-3, with 9 bases lining up with TRBD2. Looked up from germline, CDR1 is SGDLS and CDR2 is YYNGEE. The length of the CDR3 is 16 residues. V was clipped by 0 bases and J by 3 bases; unmatched bases: 5. CDR3 region: CASSVAPSGTTDTQYF. CDR3 DNA: TGTGCCAGCAGCGTAGCTCCTAGCGGGACAACAGATACGCAGTATTTT.

This clone was found a few times. This rearrangement joins TRBV18 to TRBJ2-2; 8 bases match TRBD2. V lost 5 bases to trimming and J lost 6 bases; unmatched junction nucleotides: 11. Germline CDR1 reads KGHSH; CDR2 reads LQKENI. This CDR3 has 16 residues. The CDR3 reads CASSSEGPLAAGELFF. The CDR3 DNA reads TGTGCCAGCTCATCGGAGGGGCCACTAGCGGCCGGGGAGCTGTTTTTT.

The chain is built from TRBV5-6 and TRBJ2-7, with 8 bases fitting TRBD1. Germline CDR1 reads SGHDT; CDR2 reads YYEEEE. With 4 bases clipped from V and 5 bases from J, the junction kept 5 bases outside the gene matches. The CDR3 is 13 residues long. The CDR3 loop is CASSEPTGDEQYF. The CDR3, as DNA: TGTGCCAGCAGCGAACCGACAGGGGACGAGCAGTACTTC.

The chain joins TRBV7-6 to TRBJ1-1; maybe TRBD1 (5 bases). V was pared by 5 bases and J by 4 bases, with 17 bases between. The V gene's germline CDR1 is SGHVS and CDR2 FNYEAQ. The CDR3 loop spans 15 amino acids. This chain's CDR3 is CASSPRGGAGTEAFF. In DNA, the CDR3 is TGTGCCAGCAGCCCTCGGGGCGGGGCGGGCACTGAAGCTTTCTTT. Full variable domain (remainder filled in from reference TRBV7-6 and TRBJ1-1): GAGVSQSPRYKVTKRGQDVALRCDPISGHVSLYWYRQALGQGPEFLTYFNYEAQQDKSGLPNDRFSAERPEGSISTLTIQRTEQRDSAMYRCASSPRGGAGTEAFFGQGTRLTVV.

The J gene is TRBJ1-5, the V gene TRBV28, with 8 bases lining up with TRBD1. The V segment lost 10 bases and the J segment 0 bases; nucleotides outside the gene matches: 5. This CDR3 spans 14 amino acids. Germline lookup yields CDR1 MDHEN and CDR2 SYDVKM. In nucleotides, the CDR3 is TGTGCCACCCAGGGGGCTGGTAGCAATCAGCCCCAGCATTTT. Its protein product is CATQGAGSNQPQHF. The whole variable domain, filled in from reference TRBV28 and TRBJ1-5, reads DVKVTQSSRYLVKRTGEKVFLECVQDMDHENMFWYRQDPGLGLRLIYFSYDVKMKEKGDIPEGYSVSREKKERFSLILESASTNQTSMYLCATQGAGSNQPQHFGDGTRLSIL.

The rearrangement uses TRBV30 and TRBJ1-2; D not resolved. The ends were cut back, 0 bases at V and 4 bases at J, with 18 bases in the middle. Germline values: CDR1 GTSNPN, CDR2 SVGIG (reference sequence). This CDR3 is 16 amino acids long. CDR3 sequence reads: CAWSVRFEGFAYGYTF. CDR3 nucleotides: TGTGCCTGGAGTGTACGTTTCGAGGGCTTCGCCTATGGCTACACCTTC.

The V gene is TRBV6-5, the J gene TRBJ1-1; no definite D call. CDR1 MNHEY and CDR2 SVGAGI come from the germline V gene. The CDR3 length is 13 residues. V lost 8 bases and J lost 4, with 14 bases in between. The CDR3 here is CASSSRGVTEAFF. The CDR3 DNA reads TGTGCCAGCTCGTCCCGGGGTGTCACTGAAGCTTTCTTT.

The chain uses TRBV27 and TRBJ2-3; 10 positions agree with TRBD2. CDR3 length: 16 amino acids. From germline, CDR1 is MNHEY and CDR2 SMNVEV (reference sequence). J gave up 2 bases and V 3 bases, and 5 bases lay outside the gene matches. The CDR3 bases are TGTGCCAGCAGTTTTAATGGACTAGCGGTCACAGATACGCAGTATTTT. Residues: CASSFNGLAVTDTQYF.

This clone has more than one count but fewer than ten. This chain joins TRBV6-4 and TRBJ2-3; 9 bases fit TRBD2. This CDR3 comprises 16 residues. Looked up from germline, CDR1 is MRHNA and CDR2 is SNTAGT. The J segment lost 5 bases and the V segment lost 3 bases, leaving 9 bases of the junction unmatched. The CDR3 loop reads CASSERAGGPGDTQYF. The CDR3 DNA reads TGTGCCAGCAGTGAAAGGGCGGGAGGGCCCGGAGATACGCAGTATTTT.

For this clone: Other nucleotide sequences from this sample produce the same CDR3. This sequence joins TRBV2 and TRBJ2-7; TRBD1 agrees at 9 bases. The CDR3 is 13 amino acids. Germline V gene data show CDR1 as SNHLY and CDR2 as FYNNEI. Losses at the gene ends were 6 bases for V and 1 base for J; bases not matched to a gene: 1. The CDR3 here is CASRGQGSYEQYF. The CDR3 DNA follows: TGTGCCAGCAGAGGACAGGGGTCCTACGAGCAGTACTTC.

The genes are TRBV15 and TRBJ2-1; TRBD2 agrees at 7 bases. CDR1 is LNHNV, CDR2 YYDKDF, per germline (reference sequence). The CDR3 consists of 13 residues. J gave up 13 bases and V 3 bases, and 9 bases lay outside the gene matches. CDR3 bases: TGTGCCACCAGCAGTACCAGCGGGGACTACCAGTTCTTC. Encoded protein: CATSSTSGDYQFF.

In nucleotides, the CDR3 is TGTGCCAGCAGACCTACAGGGGTGTCTTTCTTT. This translates into CASRPTGVSFF. V and J are TRBV2 and TRBJ1-1, with 7 bases that match TRBD1. Germline values: CDR1 SNHLY, CDR2 FYNNEI. V was pared by 6 bases and J by 12 bases, with 7 bases of the junction left unmatched. The CDR3 runs 11 residues.

This clone was observed once. The chain couples TRBV5-1 to TRBJ2-1; 14 bases are shared with TRBD2. The germline V gene encodes CDR1 SGHRS and CDR2 YFSETQ. V gave up 2 bases and J gave up 7 bases; unmatched junction bases: 8. The CDR3 totals 17 residues. The DNA of the CDR3 is TGCGCCAGCAGCTTACGAGGGACTAGCGGGAGAGGGAATGAGCAGTTCTTC. It yields the protein CASSLRGTSGRGNEQFF.

The chain has TRBV5-1 and TRBJ1-2, with 7 nucleotides matching TRBD1. The V gene end was trimmed by 7 bases and the J gene end by 0 bases; junction bases not matched to a gene: 9. The CDR3 extends over 15 amino acids. CDR1 and CDR2 (germline): SGHRS, YFSETQ. In nucleotides, the CDR3 is TGCGCCAGCGGGAAACAGGGGTTCGCTAACTATGGCTACACCTTC. Translating it yields CASGKQGFANYGYTF.

This chain links TRBV7-8 with TRBJ1-3; D is ambiguous. Looked up from germline, CDR1 is SGHVS and CDR2 is FQNEAQ. This CDR3 has 15 amino acids. Deletions cut 1 base from V and 4 bases from J, with 11 bases between. CDR3 coding DNA: TGTGCCAGCAGCTTAGTTGGCTCCCCGGGAAACACCATATATTTT. It codes for CASSLVGSPGNTIYF.

The chain employs TRBV10-3 and TRBJ2-2; D perhaps matches TRBD1 (5 bases). Trimming shortened V by 7 bases and J by 1 base, and 13 bases separated the two germline ends. Looked up from germline, CDR1 is ENHRY and CDR2 is SYGVKD. This CDR3 region has 15 residues. CDR3 in DNA: TGTGCCATCACTCCAGGGTCTATGAACACCGGGGAGCTGTTTTTT. Translated, it gives CAITPGSMNTGELFF.

V is TRBV15 and J is TRBJ2-7; D gene unclear. With 0 bases removed from V and 4 bases from J, the gap between germline ends came to 7 bases. Germline V CDR1 and CDR2: LNHNV, YYDKDF (reference sequence). The CDR3 is 13 residues long. The CDR3 spells CATSRELEYEQYF. DNA of the CDR3: TGTGCCACCAGCAGAGAATTAGAGTACGAGCAGTACTTC.

This clone was detected only once. V usage is TRBV28 and J usage is TRBJ2-3, with D possibly matching TRBD2 (5 bases). The V gene lost 4 bases and the J gene lost 5 bases, with 13 bases spanning the gap. The length of the CDR3 is 14 residues. Germline lookup yields CDR1 MDHEN and CDR2 SYDVKM. The CDR3 region has the DNA TGTGCCAGCAGTTCGGGTCGTCGGGGAGATACGCAGTATTTT. Protein: CASSSGRRGDTQYF.